This T cell receptor (beta chain) was identified during a study of blood T cell repertoires in COVID-19. Sequencing used immunoSEQ multiplex PCR; TCRdb keeps in-frame clones, though not all of them. The sample records about 140,000 clones, around 87% being singletons. The CDR3 consists of 15 residues. With 2 bases clipped from V and 5 bases from J, the junction kept 9 bases outside the gene matches. Per germline, CDR1 SEHNR and CDR2 FQNEAQ (reference sequence). This chain connects TRBV7-9 to TRBJ2-7; 7 bases line up with TRBD1. The source is a man in his 60s who had recovered from COVID-19. The sequencing sample was made of PBMCs or T cells enriched from blood (not recorded which). CDR3 bases: TGTGCCAGCAGCTTAAAGGGGGCAGGTTTCAACGAGCAGTACTTC. Protein sequence: CASSLKGAGFNEQYF.